What follows are 16 T cell receptor beta chains derived from one specimen sequenced in a study of shared clonotypes between healthy human individuals. Assay used: immunoSEQ multiplex PCR; TCRdb lists only in-frame clones, some missing. This table has fewer than 800,000 clones, approximately 90% appearing once. Positively selected for CCR7, the CD45RO-negative cells used as naive CD8 cells excluded terminally differentiated effector memory CD45RA+ cells. The sequencing input was naive CD8+ T cells sorted from blood. The receptors here all came from a man in his thirties or forties in good health.

The gene calls are TRBV28 and TRBJ1-2; D is unclear. V was clipped by 0 bases and J by 2 bases, with 10 bases between them. CDR1 and CDR2 (germline): MDHEN, SYDVKM. CDR3 length equals 15 residues. This chain's CDR3 is CASSLWDGKNYGYTF. The DNA of the CDR3 is TGTGCCAGCAGTTTATGGGACGGCAAAAACTATGGCTACACCTTC.

The chain has TRBV5-4 and TRBJ2-7; 14 bases line up with TRBD2. V lost 4 bases, J lost 4 bases, and 4 bases stayed unmatched. CDR1 SGHNT and CDR2 YYREEE come from the germline V gene (reference sequence). The CDR3 sequence is 15 residues long. CDR3 nucleotide sequence: TGTGCCAGCAGCGACCGGACTAGCGGGAGGTACGAGCAGTACTTC. Residues: CASSDRTSGRYEQYF.

The chain uses TRBV10-3 and TRBJ2-7, with D uncertain. Trimming removed 3 bases from V and 6 bases from J, with 6 bases in between. This CDR3 has 11 amino acids. Germline V CDR1 and CDR2: ENHRY, SYGVKD. The chain's CDR3 is CAISDGVEQYF. The CDR3 DNA sequence: TGTGCCATCAGTGACGGAGTCGAGCAGTACTTC.

The chain links TRBV7-8 to TRBJ2-1, with D possibly called TRBD1 or TRBD2 (5 bases each). V was shortened by 2 bases and J by 7 bases, with 15 bases between the two germline ends. The CDR3 is 15 amino acids. Germline V gene sequence: CDR1 SGHVS, CDR2 FQNEAQ. CDR3 amino acids: CASSLWWDHENEQFF. The CDR3 DNA follows: TGTGCCAGCAGCTTATGGTGGGACCACGAGAATGAGCAGTTCTTC. Combining the CDR3 with reference TRBV7-8 and TRBJ2-1 gives the whole variable domain GAGVSQSPRYKVAKRGQDVALRCDPISGHVSLFWYQQALGQGPEFLTYFQNEAQLDKSGLPSDRFFAERPEGSVSTLKIQRTQQEDSAVYLCASSLWWDHENEQFFGPGTRLTVL.

The rearrangement links TRBV11-2 to TRBJ1-1; 7 nucleotides match TRBD1. Germline CDR1 is SGHAT and CDR2 is FQNNGV. The CDR3 is 15 amino acids. V shed 4 bases, J shed 0 bases, and the junction held 5 bases outside the gene matches. Here the CDR3 reads CASSSRQGLNTEAFF. The CDR3 DNA is TGTGCCAGCAGCTCTCGACAGGGACTGAACACTGAAGCTTTCTTT.

With regard to this clone: This sample includes further DNA sequences coding for the same CDR3. The J gene is TRBJ2-1, the V gene TRBV6-4, with TRBD1 identical over 9 bases. The CDR3 extends over 14 amino acids. Germline V CDR1 and CDR2: MRHNA, SNTAGT. After removal of 5 bases from V and 4 bases from J, the junction contained 3 bases not matched to a gene. CDR3 sequence (DNA): TGTGCCAGCAGTCCGGGACAGGGTTACAATGAGCAGTTCTTC. This translates into CASSPGQGYNEQFF.

This chain uses TRBV29-1 with TRBJ1-4; a possible D gene is TRBD1 (5 bases). CDR1 SQVTM and CDR2 ANQGSEA come from the germline V gene. This CDR3 region has 15 residues. Between the trimmed V and J ends, which lost 0 bases and 0 bases, there was a span of 8 bases. The CDR3 region is CSVEEGVPTNEKLFF. The CDR3 region has the DNA TGCAGCGTTGAAGAGGGGGTCCCAACTAATGAAAAACTGTTTTTT. Supplemented by reference TRBV29-1 and TRBJ1-4, the full variable domain reads SAVISQKPSRDICQRGTSLTIQCQVDSQVTMMFWYRQQPGQSLTLIATANQGSEATYESGFVIDKFPISRPNLTFSTLTVSNMSPEDSSIYLCSVEEGVPTNEKLFFGSGTQLSVL.

The gene calls are TRBV19 and TRBJ2-7; unclear D gene. This CDR3 contains 14 residues. The germline V gene has CDR1 LNHDA and CDR2 SQIVND (reference sequence). The V end was cut by 5 bases, the J end by 0 bases, with 11 bases between. The CDR3 here is CASSVAASSYEQYF. CDR3 nucleotide sequence: TGTGCCAGTAGTGTGGCAGCCAGCTCCTACGAGCAGTACTTC.

The gene calls are TRBV5-6 and TRBJ2-7; D perhaps matches TRBD1 (7 bases). The CDR3 spans 14 residues. Germline V gene lookup returns CDR1 SGHDT and CDR2 YYEEEE. The V and J ends lost 4 bases and 3 bases respectively, with 14 bases between them. The CDR3 sequence: CASSGGTEDYEQYF. Written as DNA, the CDR3 is TGTGCCAGCAGCGGGGGGACAGAAGACTACGAGCAGTACTTC.

J is TRBJ2-3 and V is TRBV27, with a tentative D call TRBD2 (6 bases). This CDR3 is 15 amino acids long. Germline V CDR1 and CDR2: MNHEY, SMNVEV (reference sequence). Deletions cut 5 bases from V and 3 bases from J, with 15 bases between. The CDR3 DNA sequence: TGTGCCAGCAGTACCGCGGCGGGGCAAACAGATACGCAGTATTTT. It specifies CASSTAAGQTDTQYF.

A word on this clone: Different DNA sequences within this sample yield the same CDR3. This sequence joins TRBV7-9 and TRBJ1-5; the D is unclear. This CDR3 is 13 amino acids long. With 4 bases removed from V and 0 bases from J, the gap between germline ends came to 4 bases. The germline gives CDR1 SEHNR, CDR2 FQNEAQ (reference sequence). The CDR3 sequence is CASSWGSNQPQHF. The CDR3 nucleotides are TGTGCCAGCAGCTGGGGTAGCAATCAGCCCCAGCATTTT.

The chain has TRBV13 and TRBJ2-7; 10 nucleotides match TRBD1. V shed 4 bases, J shed 4 bases, and the junction held 7 bases outside the gene matches. The CDR3 covers 15 residues. Germline CDR1 reads PRHDT; CDR2 reads FYEKMQ (reference sequence). The CDR3 here is CASSSAGTGEYEQYF. The CDR3 DNA follows: TGTGCCAGCAGCTCAGCCGGGACAGGGGAATACGAGCAGTACTTC.

The chain combines TRBV11-3 with TRBJ2-3; D gene unclear. Germline V gene lookup returns CDR1 SGHNT and CDR2 YENEEA. This CDR3 is 12 amino acids long. Trimming took off 7 bases at V and 1 base at J, with 6 bases between the two ends. The CDR3 spells CASTTCTDTQYF. The CDR3 DNA is TGTGCCAGCACGACTTGCACAGATACGCAGTATTTT.

About this clone: Sequence at one end of the junction differs from germline and may be a read error. The chain joins TRBV20-1 to TRBJ1-3; D call uncertain. There are 11 residues in the CDR3. Germline lookup yields CDR1 DFQATT and CDR2 SNEGSKA (reference sequence). For the CDR3, the DNA is TGCAGTGCTAGAGATAGGAGTGAATCCCATTTT. This encodes CSARDRSESHF.

This chain links TRBV6-1 with TRBJ2-1; 8 bases agree with TRBD1. The CDR3 runs 18 residues. After removal of 3 bases from V and 4 bases from J, the junction contained 14 bases not matched to a gene. CDR1 and CDR2 (germline): MNHNS, SASEGT. Here the CDR3 reads CASSEPGQDVRRYNEQFF. Written as DNA, the CDR3 is TGTGCCAGCAGTGAGCCGGGACAGGACGTCAGGCGATACAATGAGCAGTTCTTC.

The chain has TRBV29-1 and TRBJ2-1; D is unclear. The germline CDR1 and CDR2 sequences are SQVTM and ANQGSEA. The length of the CDR3 is 13 residues. V dropped 0 bases and J dropped 9 bases, with 12 bases sitting between them. The CDR3 DNA reads as TGCAGCGTTGAAGAGGGCTCCTCCCTTGAGCAGTTCTTC. Its protein product is CSVEEGSSLEQFF.